The 30 T cell receptor beta chains below were found in one sample sequenced in a study of graft-versus-host responses after intestinal transplantation. No antigens are known for them. This table comes from immunoSEQ multiplex PCR, and its TCRdb copy is limited to in-frame clones, with some not included. This sample has some 110,000 clones, with around nine tenths found just once. The material sequenced was unstimulated CD4+ T cells sorted from spleen or lymph node cells, taken before transplant. Receptors originate from a human donor who was the organ donor for an intestinal transplant.

The chain is built from TRBV11-2 and TRBJ1-1; 7 bases agree with TRBD1. This CDR3 is 14 amino acids long. Germline trimming cut 1 base from V and 9 bases from J; bases unmatched to any gene: 8. CDR1 and CDR2 (germline): SGHAT, FQNNGV. This CDR3 is CASSLAVGGQKAFF. CDR3 nucleotide sequence: TGTGCCAGCAGCTTAGCGGTCGGGGGACAGAAAGCTTTCTTT.

The chain is built from TRBV28 and TRBJ1-1, with D possibly being TRBD1 (6 bases). The CDR3 spans 15 residues. With 6 bases removed from V and 10 bases from J, the gap between germline ends came to 24 bases. Per the germline V gene, CDR1 is MDHEN and CDR2 is SYDVKM. CDR3 region: CASRTYRAGRLGAFF. As DNA, the CDR3 is TGTGCCAGCAGGACCTACAGGGCAGGGCGTCTAGGAGCTTTCTTT.

This chain's CDR3 is CASSLWRMDRVFYTF. In nucleotides, the CDR3 is TGTGCCAGCAGTTTATGGCGGATGGACAGGGTCTTCTACACCTTC. This chain joins TRBV28 and TRBJ1-2; TRBD1 matches at 8 bases. CDR3 length equals 15 residues. V lost 0 bases to trimming and J lost 10 bases; unmatched junction nucleotides: 10. In germline, CDR1 is MDHEN, CDR2 SYDVKM.

The rearrangement uses TRBV11-2 and TRBJ2-3; D remains unclear. The CDR3 has 12 residues. In germline, CDR1 is SGHAT, CDR2 FQNNGV. The V gene lost 5 bases and the J gene lost 6 bases, with 9 bases spanning the gap. CDR3 in DNA: TGTGCCAGCAGCCCGCCCGGCGATACGCAGTATTTT. Its translation is CASSPPGDTQYF. Full variable domain (outside the CDR3, taken from reference TRBV11-2 and TRBJ2-3): EAGVAQSPRYKIIEKRQSVAFWCNPISGHATLYWYQQILGQGPKLLIQFQNNGVVDDSQLPKDRFSAERLKGVDSTLKIQPAKLEDSAVYLCASSPPGDTQYFGPGTRLTVL.

In the case of this clone: Relative to the germline gene, one junction end is altered; a read error may explain this. This chain connects TRBV7-7 to TRBJ2-3; no firm D call. The germline V gene has CDR1 SSHAT and CDR2 FNYEAQ (reference sequence). CDR3 size: 16 residues. CDR3 loop: CASSLGPGASTDTQYF. The CDR3 nucleotides read TGTGCTAGCAGCTTAGGTCCCGGAGCTAGCACAGATACGCAGTATTTT.

J is TRBJ1-5 and V is TRBV19; tentatively, D is TRBD1 (6 bases). V lost 3 bases to trimming and J lost 2 bases, with 17 bases between them. The germline V gene has CDR1 LNHDA and CDR2 SQIVND (reference sequence). The CDR3 contains 17 residues. The CDR3 sequence: CASSMTPRGAGNQPQHF. The CDR3 bases are TGTGCCAGTAGTATGACGCCGCGGGGGGCTGGCAATCAGCCCCAGCATTTT. Variable domain in full (rest from reference TRBV19 and TRBJ1-5): DGGITQSPKYLFRKEGQNVTLSCEQNLNHDAMYWYRQDPGQGLRLIYYSQIVNDFQKGDIAEGYSVSREKKESFPLTVTSAQKNPTAFYLCASSMTPRGAGNQPQHFGDGTRLSIL.

The CDR3 DNA is TGTGCCAGCAGTCAGACTAGCGGGGACTACGAGCAGTACTTC. It encodes CASSQTSGDYEQYF. The rearrangement joins TRBV5-4 to TRBJ2-7; 11 nucleotides align to TRBD2. The CDR3 sequence is 14 residues long. J lost 3 bases, V lost 5 bases, and 4 bases had no gene match. CDR1 and CDR2 from the germline V gene are SGHNT and YYREEE (reference sequence). Complete variable domain (other parts from reference TRBV5-4 and TRBJ2-7): ETGVTQSPTHLIKTRGQQVTLRCSSQSGHNTVSWYQQALGQGPQFIFQYYREEENGRGNFPPRFSGLQFPNYSSELNVNALELDDSALYLCASSQTSGDYEQYFGPGTRLTVT.

This chain joins TRBV5-6 and TRBJ2-3; 13 bases align to TRBD2. The ends lost 4 bases at V and 2 bases at J; junction bases unmatched: 10. This CDR3 contains 18 residues. Germline lookup yields CDR1 SGHDT and CDR2 YYEEEE. CDR3 loop: CASSPTSGRALYTDTQYF. For the CDR3, the DNA is TGTGCCAGCAGCCCCACTAGCGGGAGGGCCCTATACACAGATACGCAGTATTTT. Using reference TRBV5-6 and TRBJ2-3 for the parts outside the CDR3, the full variable domain is DAGVTQSPTHLIKTRGQQVTLRCSPKSGHDTVSWYQQALGQGPQFIFQYYEEEERQRGNFPDRFSGHQFPNYSSELNVNALLLGDSALYLCASSPTSGRALYTDTQYFGPGTRLTVL.

The V gene is TRBV5-5, the J gene TRBJ2-1, with D hard to call. The CDR3 spans 16 residues. Trimming left V 1 base short and J 2 bases short, with 13 bases between. The germline V gene has CDR1 SGHKS and CDR2 YYEKEE (reference sequence). In DNA, the CDR3 is TGTGCCAGCAGCTTGTTTGCCTACTCCGCCTACAATGAGCAGTTCTTC. Translated, it gives CASSLFAYSAYNEQFF.

This clone occurred once. V usage is TRBV21-1 and J usage is TRBJ2-7; TRBD1 reflects the table's D call only, with no check against the DNA. TRBV21-1 is deemed a pseudogene. The CDR3 spans 8 residues. In nucleotides, the CDR3 is TGTGCCAGCACAGGGCAGTACTTC. It is translated as CASTGQYF.

The CDR3 sequence is CASSLGGKVGTSSNYGYTF. CDR3 bases: TGTGCCAGCAGCTTAGGGGGGAAAGTAGGTACCAGTTCTAACTATGGCTACACCTTC. The V call is TRBV7-2, the J call TRBJ1-2, with a weak D call TRBD1 (5 bases). Trimming stripped 1 base from V and 0 bases from J, with 21 bases between. Germline values: CDR1 SGHTA, CDR2 FQGNSA. CDR3 size: 19 residues.

J is TRBJ2-2 and V is TRBV25-1; 9 nucleotides line up with TRBD1. The CDR3 sequence is 16 residues long. The trim removed 7 bases at V and 5 bases at J, leaving 11 bases unmatched. CDR1 and CDR2 (germline): MGHDK, SYGVNS. CDR3 loop: CASTPGQGSWTGELFF. DNA for the CDR3: TGTGCCAGCACCCCGGGACAGGGTAGTTGGACCGGGGAGCTGTTTTTT.

CDR3 coding DNA: TGTGCCATCAGTGAGTCGAATCGGGAGATTAATGAGCAGTTCTTC. It yields the protein CAISESNREINEQFF. The chain links TRBV10-3 to TRBJ2-1; weak D call: TRBD2 (6 bases). The germline V and J ends were trimmed by 0 bases and 7 bases, with 13 bases remaining between them. The CDR3 has 15 amino acids. Germline lookup yields CDR1 ENHRY and CDR2 SYGVKD.

The genes are TRBV18 and TRBJ2-3, with a possible D match to TRBD2 (6 bases). The CDR3 has 15 residues. V lost 1 base and J 4 bases, leaving 12 bases between the germline ends. Germline V gives CDR1 KGHSH, CDR2 LQKENI. CDR3 in amino acids: CASSPQPGTADTQYF. DNA for the CDR3: TGTGCCAGCTCACCACAGCCGGGGACTGCAGATACGCAGTATTTT.

This clone has only a few counts. The rearrangement links TRBV6-5 to TRBJ2-7, with TRBD1 matching 8 bases. Unmatched junction bases numbered 6, after V lost 2 bases and J lost 3 bases. Germline-derived CDR1 and CDR2 are MNHEY and SVGAGI. The CDR3 covers 15 residues. The CDR3 DNA sequence: TGTGCCAGCAGTTACCTTCCAGGGGGCATCTACGAGCAGTACTTC. Translating it yields CASSYLPGGIYEQYF.

The gene calls are TRBV30 and TRBJ2-7, with TRBD2 matching 10 bases. The germline gives CDR1 GTSNPN, CDR2 SVGIG (reference sequence). V lost 0 bases to trimming and J lost 5 bases; unmatched junction nucleotides: 16. The CDR3 is made up of 18 amino acids. As DNA, the CDR3 is TGTGCCTGGAGTGTAAGGTTCCGGGCTAGCGGGAGTTCTCACGAGCAGTACTTC. Amino acid sequence: CAWSVRFRASGSSHEQYF.

The DNA for the CDR3 is TGCGCCAGCAGTGAGCGAGTCAGCGGGGAGCTGTTTTTT. Protein: CASSERVSGELFF. The chain links TRBV10-1 to TRBJ2-2; no clear D. The CDR3 runs 13 residues. V gave up 2 bases and J gave up 7 bases, with 8 bases separating them. CDR1 is WNHNN and CDR2 is SYGVQD in the germline V gene (reference sequence).

This clone was detected only once. The V gene is TRBV7-2, the J gene TRBJ2-7; the D gene is possibly TRBD1 (5 bases). The CDR3 is 13 amino acids. V gave up 3 bases and J gave up 7 bases, with 13 bases separating them. The germline V gene encodes CDR1 SGHTA and CDR2 FQGNSA. CDR3 region: CASSFGAFGEQYF. The DNA for the CDR3 is TGTGCCAGCAGCTTTGGGGCTTTCGGGGAGCAGTACTTC.

The V and J genes are TRBV7-3 and TRBJ2-1; D remains ambiguous. V lost 2 bases and J 6 bases, leaving 14 bases between the germline ends. The length of the CDR3 is 15 residues. Germline assignment: CDR1 SGHTA and CDR2 FQGTGA. CDR3 DNA: TGTGCCAGCAGCTTAGGCGACCCGACCTTCAATGAGCAGTTCTTC. Its protein is CASSLGDPTFNEQFF. The full variable domain, its missing parts supplied by reference TRBV7-3 and TRBJ2-1, is GAGVSQTPSNKVTEKGKYVELRCDPISGHTALYWYRQSLGQGPEFLIYFQGTGAADDSGLPNDRFFAVRPEGSVSTLKIQRTERGDSAVYLCASSLGDPTFNEQFFGPGTRLTVL.

The chain uses TRBV6-5 and TRBJ1-1, with 9 bases aligning to TRBD1. J gave up 5 bases and V 0 bases, and 4 bases lay outside the gene matches. The V gene's germline CDR1 is MNHEY and CDR2 SVGAGI. This CDR3 comprises 15 residues. The CDR3 region is CASSYSRTGATEAFF. CDR3 DNA: TGTGCCAGCAGTTACTCAAGGACAGGGGCAACTGAAGCTTTCTTT.

The chain is built from TRBV5-5 and TRBJ1-4, with D perhaps TRBD1 (6 bases). Trimming took 0 bases from V and 8 from J, leaving 8 bases between them. Germline assignment: CDR1 SGHKS and CDR2 YYEKEE (reference sequence). CDR3 length: 13 residues. The CDR3 spells CASSLGDTEKLFF. The CDR3 DNA reads as TGTGCCAGCAGCTTGGGGGACACGGAAAAACTGTTTTTT.

CDR3 loop: CASGLGRSDADTQYF. The CDR3, as DNA: TGTGCTAGTGGTTTGGGCAGATCCGATGCAGATACGCAGTATTTT. The gene calls are TRBV12-5 and TRBJ2-3; no firm D call. Between the trimmed V and J ends, which lost 1 base and 4 bases, there was a span of 12 bases. CDR1 and CDR2 from the germline V gene are LGHNT and FRNRAP. CDR3 length equals 15 residues.

The V call is TRBV19, the J call TRBJ2-1, with 13 bases that match TRBD2. V dropped 9 bases and J dropped 6; count of bases not matched to a gene: 5. This CDR3 is 14 amino acids long. CDR1 is LNHDA and CDR2 is SQIVND in the germline V gene (reference sequence). CDR3 nucleotides: TGTGCCAGCACCACTAGCGGGAGGGCCAATGAGCAGTTCTTC. Its protein product is CASTTSGRANEQFF.

This clone was detected only once. This chain links TRBV28 with TRBJ1-4; D ambiguous. V gave up 3 bases and J gave up 0 bases, with 8 bases separating them. The germline V gene encodes CDR1 MDHEN and CDR2 SYDVKM. This CDR3 spans 15 amino acids. This CDR3 reads CASSFGRATNEKLFF. The CDR3 DNA reads TGTGCCAGCAGTTTTGGACGTGCAACTAATGAAAAACTGTTTTTT.

This chain uses TRBV5-1 with TRBJ2-7; 11 bases are shared with TRBD2. This CDR3 region has 17 residues. Germline-derived CDR1 and CDR2 are SGHRS and YFSETQ. With 2 bases clipped from V and 0 bases from J, the junction kept 7 bases outside the gene matches. In DNA form, the CDR3 reads TGCGCCAGCAGCTTATCCGGGACTAGCGGATTCTCCTACGAGCAGTACTTC. Its translation is CASSLSGTSGFSYEQYF.

This rearrangement joins TRBV4-1 to TRBJ2-2; 13 bases are shared with TRBD2. With 0 bases clipped from V and 4 bases from J, the junction kept 2 bases outside the gene matches. Per the germline V gene, CDR1 is MGHRA and CDR2 is YSYEKL. CDR3 length: 17 residues. CDR3 amino acids: CASSQEGLAGPTGELFF. The CDR3 DNA follows: TGCGCCAGCAGCCAAGAGGGACTAGCGGGACCCACCGGGGAGCTGTTTTTT.

This clone was detected only once. The chain recombines TRBV27 with TRBJ2-5; 7 bases align to TRBD1. CDR3 length: 13 amino acids. From germline, CDR1 is MNHEY and CDR2 SMNVEV (reference sequence). J gave up 7 bases and V 4 bases, and 6 bases lay outside the gene matches. The CDR3 loop reads CASSSTGPGTQYF. CDR3 DNA: TGTGCCAGCAGTTCGACAGGGCCAGGGACCCAGTACTTC.

This clone was detected once. CDR3 sequence: CASDASAYDEQYF. CDR3 nucleotide sequence: TGTGCCAGTGATGCTAGCGCATACGACGAGCAGTACTTC. This chain joins TRBV6-5 and TRBJ2-7, with TRBD2 as a possible D gene (6 bases). Per germline, CDR1 MNHEY and CDR2 SVGAGI. The CDR3 sequence is 13 residues long. The V gene lost 9 bases and the J gene lost 5 bases, with 17 bases spanning the gap.

V and J are TRBV19 and TRBJ2-6; no firm D call. The germline V and J ends were trimmed by 4 bases and 0 bases, with 7 bases remaining between them. Germline V CDR1 and CDR2: LNHDA, SQIVND (reference sequence). The CDR3 covers 15 residues. CDR3 sequence reads: CASSTFFSGANVLTF. The CDR3 DNA follows: TGTGCCAGTAGTACGTTTTTCTCTGGGGCCAACGTCCTGACTTTC. The full variable domain, with the rest looked up from reference TRBV19 and TRBJ2-6, is DGGITQSPKYLFRKEGQNVTLSCEQNLNHDAMYWYRQDPGQGLRLIYYSQIVNDFQKGDIAEGYSVSREKKESFPLTVTSAQKNPTAFYLCASSTFFSGANVLTFGAGSRLTVL.

V usage is TRBV19 and J usage is TRBJ2-5; D not resolved. The CDR3 totals 14 residues. Trimming pared 2 bases from V and 8 bases from J, leaving 15 bases between. In germline, CDR1 is LNHDA, CDR2 SQIVND (reference sequence). CDR3 loop: CASSITTDTHTQYF. The CDR3 nucleotides are TGTGCCAGTAGTATAACAACAGACACTCACACCCAGTACTTC.